The rows below give T cell receptor beta chains drawn from one sample of a study of T cells in localized non-small cell lung cancer. This table comes from immunoSEQ multiplex PCR, and its TCRdb copy is limited to in-frame clones, with some not included. The data show tens of thousands of clones, 80% to 90% seen once. Sample: peripheral blood, taken before any cancer treatment. These receptors all come from a man between 40 and 75 years old with stage I squamous cell lung carcinoma. Both conserved end residues are part of each CDR3. D genes are given only for firm matches.

d_call v_call cdr3_aa
TRBD1 TRBV11-2 CASSADRGANEKLFF
- TRBV11-2 CASSLSLMNTEAFF
TRBD2 TRBV5-8 CASILRGGSGELFF
TRBD1 TRBV5-4 CASSRQGAASYEQYF
TRBD1 TRBV4-1 CASSQDRGQLRGYTF
- TRBV4-1 CASSQDPGRPYEQYF
- TRBV20-1 CSASRGVEQYF
TRBD2 TRBV2 CASRALAGGLGDTQYF
TRBD1 TRBV18 CASSPRQGEQYF
- TRBV19 CASSMGQPPVTDTQYF
- TRBV2 CASTLQDTQYF
- TRBV6-6 CASSSFGTRDQPQHF
- TRBV28 CASRARGVGYTF
- TRBV6-6 CASSTTENTEAFF
- TRBV25-1 CASSEWEGRNGYTF
- TRBV25-1 CASNHQAGDSYNEQFF
TRBD1 TRBV5-6 CASSQTGHSPSAGANVLTF
- TRBV5-4 CASSRPPGQGGYEQYF
TRBD1 TRBV30 CAWGQATDTQYF
- TRBV4-1 CASSHPRAETQYF
TRBD2 TRBV5-5 CASSFLGLSGTTEETQYF
TRBD1 TRBV4-1 CASSQDPLKQGRRGYTF
- TRBV4-1 CASSQGHLNTEAFF
- TRBV9 CASRGGAYNEQFF
- TRBV5-1 CASSAGLTLTGELFF